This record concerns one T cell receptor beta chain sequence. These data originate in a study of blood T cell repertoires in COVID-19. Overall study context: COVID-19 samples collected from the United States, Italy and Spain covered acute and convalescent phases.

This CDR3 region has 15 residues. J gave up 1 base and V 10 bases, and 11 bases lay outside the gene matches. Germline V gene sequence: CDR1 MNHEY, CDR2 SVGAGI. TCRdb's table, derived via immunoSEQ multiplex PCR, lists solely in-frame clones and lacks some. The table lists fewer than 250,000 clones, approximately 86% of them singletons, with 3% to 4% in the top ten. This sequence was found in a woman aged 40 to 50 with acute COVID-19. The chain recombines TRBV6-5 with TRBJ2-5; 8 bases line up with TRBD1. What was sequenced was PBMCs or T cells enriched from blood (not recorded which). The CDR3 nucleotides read TGTGCCACCCAAGACAGGGGAAGGGTCCAAGAGACCCAGTACTTC. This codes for CATQDRGRVQETQYF.